This TCR beta chain was observed in a study of blood T cell repertoires in COVID-19. The ends were cut back, 5 bases at V and 8 bases at J, with 13 bases in the middle. Per germline, CDR1 SGDLS and CDR2 YYNGEE. The CDR3 is made up of 12 amino acids. This table comes from immunoSEQ multiplex PCR, and its TCRdb copy is limited to in-frame clones, with some not included. The sample has hundreds of thousands of clones, approximately 89% seen once. The V call is TRBV9, the J call TRBJ1-2; no firm D call. Sequencing used peripheral blood. The receptor was derived from a woman in her 30s with COVID-19, enrolled during active disease. This chain's CDR3 is CASSAQAAGYTF. The DNA for the CDR3 is TGTGCCAGCAGTGCCCAGGCCGCCGGCTACACCTTC.